This T cell receptor (beta chain) was observed in a study of cytomegalovirus exposure and HLA in healthy donors. At the level of the study: An earlier analysis identified more than 95 million unique TCR beta sequences in about 200 million T cells. General study points: TCR beta sequences reportedly predicted most subjects' HLA-A and HLA-B alleles accurately. CMV antigen specificity of a few CMV-associated chains was confirmed in vitro.

This clone was found once. Its antigen is not known. Both 60 Vbeta primers and 13 Jbeta primers went into the PCR. Clones were read by immunoSEQ multiplex PCR, and TCRdb kept only the in-frame ones, dropping some. This table has fewer than 150,000 clones, about 80% appearing once. The CDR3 has 16 amino acids. Germline V gives CDR1 SGHKS, CDR2 YYEKEE (reference sequence). Trimming shortened V by 0 bases and J by 2 bases, and 12 bases separated the two germline ends. The sequenced sample was PBMCs. The chain combines TRBV5-5 with TRBJ1-3; D gene unclear. The source is a male donor in good health and CMV-seronegative. The CDR3 here is CASSLAGGSTGNTIYF. The CDR3 DNA follows: TGTGCCAGCAGCTTGGCCGGCGGGTCTACTGGAAACACCATATATTTT.